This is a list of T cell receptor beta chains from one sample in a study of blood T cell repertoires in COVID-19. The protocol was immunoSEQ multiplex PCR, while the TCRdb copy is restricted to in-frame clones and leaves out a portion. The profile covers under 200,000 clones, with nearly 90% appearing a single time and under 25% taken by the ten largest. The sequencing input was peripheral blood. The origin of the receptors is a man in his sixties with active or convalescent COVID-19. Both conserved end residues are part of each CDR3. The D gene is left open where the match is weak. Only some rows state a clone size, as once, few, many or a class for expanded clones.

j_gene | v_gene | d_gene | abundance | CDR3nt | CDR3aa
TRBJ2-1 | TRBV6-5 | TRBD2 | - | TGTGCCAGCAGTTACTTTCCGGGACTAGGTGTAGATGAGCAGTTCTTC | CASSYFPGLGVDEQFF
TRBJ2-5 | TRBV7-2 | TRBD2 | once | TGTGCCAGCAGCTTAGGACTAGCGGGGGAGTACCAAGAGACCCAGTACTTC | CASSLGLAGEYQETQYF
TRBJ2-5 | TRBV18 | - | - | TGTGCCAGCTCTTTCTCCCGAGACTCCCAAGAGACCCAGTACTTC | CASSFSRDSQETQYF
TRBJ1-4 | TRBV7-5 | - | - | TGTGCCAGAAGTTTGGGGCAGACCATGAGTAATGAAAAACTGTTTTTT | CARSLGQTMSNEKLFF
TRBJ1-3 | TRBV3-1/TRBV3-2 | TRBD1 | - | TGTGCCAGCAGGGAGCAGGGGGCGCGTGGAAACACCATATATTTT | CASREQGARGNTIYF
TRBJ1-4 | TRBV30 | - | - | TGTGCCTGGAGTGATGGGTCGCAGCGAACCGAAAAACTGTTTTTT | CAWSDGSQRTEKLFF
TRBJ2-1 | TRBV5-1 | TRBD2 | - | TGCGCCAGCAGCCCTAGCGGGGGTAAGAATGAGCAGTTCTTC | CASSPSGGKNEQFF
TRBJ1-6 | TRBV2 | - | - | TGTGCCAGCAGTGAAGCGCCGGACAGTAGTTCACCCCTCCACTTT | CASSEAPDSSSPLHF
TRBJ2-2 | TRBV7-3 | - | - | TGTGCCAGCAGCCCGGGACAAGACACCGGGGAGCTGTTTTTT | CASSPGQDTGELFF
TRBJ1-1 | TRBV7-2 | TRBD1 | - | TGTGCCAGCAGCTTAAGCAGGGACAGGGCTTTCTTT | CASSLSRDRAFF
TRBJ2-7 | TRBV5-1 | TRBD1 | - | TGCGCCAGCAGCCCGGGACAGGGGATCCACGAGCAGTACTTC | CASSPGQGIHEQYF
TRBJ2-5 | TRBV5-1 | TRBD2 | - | TGCGCCAGCAGCTCCGGGACTAGCAGCGAGACCCAGTACTTC | CASSSGTSSETQYF
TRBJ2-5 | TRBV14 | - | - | TGTGCCAGCAGCCTCTGGCAGGGGGGAGAGACCCAGTACTTC | CASSLWQGGETQYF
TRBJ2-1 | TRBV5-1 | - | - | TGCGCCAGCAGCTTGGGGGAGTTCTCCCCCTACAATGAGCAGTTCTTC | CASSLGEFSPYNEQFF
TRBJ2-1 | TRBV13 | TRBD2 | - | TGTGCCAGCAGCTCGGGGACTAGCGGGGGGGACAATGAGCAGTTCTTC | CASSSGTSGGDNEQFF
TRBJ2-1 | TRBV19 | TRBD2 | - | TGTGCCAGTAGTCTTCGGACTAGCGGGGGCCCAAACAATGAGCAGTTCTTC | CASSLRTSGGPNNEQFF
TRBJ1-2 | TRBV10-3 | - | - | TGTGCCATCAGTGAGCTACAGGTCTATGGCTACACCTTC | CAISELQVYGYTF
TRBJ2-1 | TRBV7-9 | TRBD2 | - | TGTGCCAGCAGCCTCCCGGGACTAGCGGGGGGGCAGGAGTTCTTC | CASSLPGLAGGQEFF
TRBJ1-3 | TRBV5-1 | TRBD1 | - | TGCGCCAGCAGCGCGGGGACAGGAGGAAACACCATATATTTT | CASSAGTGGNTIYF
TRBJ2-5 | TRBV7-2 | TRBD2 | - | TGTGCCAGCAGCTACGCTAGCGGGAGGATCATCCAAGAGACCCAGTACTTC | CASSYASGRIIQETQYF
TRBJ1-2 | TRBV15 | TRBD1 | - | TGTGCCACCAGTCCGGGACAGCAATTTGGCTACACCTTC | CATSPGQQFGYTF
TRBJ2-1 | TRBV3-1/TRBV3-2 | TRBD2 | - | TGTGCCAGCAGCCAAGGGCTAGCGGGGGACAATGAGCAGTTCTTC | CASSQGLAGDNEQFF
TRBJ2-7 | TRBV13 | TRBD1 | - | TGTGCCAGCAGCCCGACAGGGGGCTCCTACGAGCAGTACTTC | CASSPTGGSYEQYF